This T cell receptor beta chain is from a study of spatial heterogeneity in lung cancer. General study results and limits: Resection saw ubiquitous expanded tumor TCRs appear in blood more than follow-up did.

Time point defined: sample taken at primary tumor resection. Unsorted tumor, nontumor lung tissue or cryopreserved PBMC supplied the whole RNA. Every molecule of TCR cDNA had its own unique molecular identifier. TCRdb reanalysed the 5' RACE reads using MiXCR and keeps one entry per CDR3 protein. The table lists approximately 44,000 distinct CDR3 sequences, about 13% of them singletons. Trimming left V 4 bases short and J 6 bases short, with 18 bases between. This CDR3 contains 15 residues. CDR1 is SNHLY and CDR2 is FYNNEI in the germline V gene. For this clonotype: The antigen remains unidentified.

V usage is TRBV2 and J usage is TRBJ2-5; perhaps TRBD2 as D (7 bases). The receptor comes from a male donor with early-stage non-small cell lung cancer. Sequencing was performed on PBMCs, taken at surgery. CDR3 in amino acids: CASSGGAGATQTQYF. The CDR3, as DNA: TGTGCCAGCAGTGGAGGTGCGGGGGCTACTCAGACCCAGTACTTC.